Listed below are T cell receptor beta chains from one sample, sequenced in a study of T cell clones after liver transplantation. The protocol was immunoSEQ multiplex PCR, while the TCRdb copy is restricted to in-frame clones and leaves out a portion. The sample yields about 76,000 clones, over 65% seen once. The specimen comprised CD4+ T cells from blood, sampled at the 22-month timepoint. The receptor source for this set is a human patient who received a liver transplant. The graft donor may be the source of some T cells. CDR3s include the opening cysteine and the closing phenylalanine or tryptophan. D genes are given only for firm matches. Part of the rows lack a size; the others show once, few, many or a class for expanded clones.

j_call: TRBJ2-2; d_call: NA; clone_size: NA; v_call: TRBV18; cdr3_nt: TGTGCCAGCTCACCACAGGGGGTGACCGGGGAGCTGTTTTTT; cdr3_aa: CASSPQGVTGELFF
j_call: TRBJ2-7; d_call: NA; clone_size: NA; v_call: TRBV18; cdr3_nt: TGTGCCAGCTCACCGTTAAGGGGGAACACCTACGAGCAGTACTTC; cdr3_aa: CASSPLRGNTYEQYF
j_call: TRBJ1-5; d_call: NA; clone_size: few; v_call: TRBV2; cdr3_nt: TGTGCCAGCAGTGAGGGCAGCACCAATCAGCCCCAGCATTTT; cdr3_aa: CASSEGSTNQPQHF
j_call: TRBJ1-1; d_call: TRBD1; clone_size: NA; v_call: TRBV6-5; cdr3_nt: TGTGCCAGCAGTTCCCTGGGACAGGGGATCACTGAAGCTTTCTTT; cdr3_aa: CASSSLGQGITEAFF
j_call: TRBJ2-3; d_call: TRBD2; clone_size: once; v_call: TRBV30; cdr3_nt: TGTGCCTTAACACTAGCGGCGGGGAATACGCAGTATTTT; cdr3_aa: CALTLAAGNTQYF
j_call: TRBJ1-5; d_call: NA; clone_size: NA; v_call: TRBV27; cdr3_nt: TGTGCCAGCAGTTTTAAGTATAGCAATCAGCCCCAGCATTTT; cdr3_aa: CASSFKYSNQPQHF
j_call: TRBJ2-5; d_call: NA; clone_size: NA; v_call: TRBV30; cdr3_nt: TGTGCCTGGAGTCCTGAACGTCACTTCAGAACTCAAGAGACCCAGTACTTC; cdr3_aa: CAWSPERHFRTQETQYF
j_call: TRBJ1-6; d_call: NA; clone_size: NA; v_call: TRBV6-5; cdr3_nt: TGTGCCAGCAGTGGGAGGGGGGGGCGTTCACCCCTCCACTTT; cdr3_aa: CASSGRGGRSPLHF
j_call: TRBJ1-2; d_call: NA; clone_size: NA; v_call: TRBV27; cdr3_nt: TGTGCCAGCGGGTCCAGGAGGGGCTACACCTTC; cdr3_aa: CASGSRRGYTF
j_call: TRBJ2-3; d_call: NA; clone_size: NA; v_call: TRBV19; cdr3_nt: TGTGCCAGTACCCGGGACGGCAATCGAGGAGATACGCAGTATTTT; cdr3_aa: CASTRDGNRGDTQYF
j_call: TRBJ2-5; d_call: TRBD2; clone_size: NA; v_call: TRBV7-9; cdr3_nt: TGTGCCAGCAGCTTTACTAGCGGCCAAGAGACCCAGTACTTC; cdr3_aa: CASSFTSGQETQYF
j_call: TRBJ2-3; d_call: NA; clone_size: NA; v_call: TRBV7-3; cdr3_nt: TGTGCCAGCAGCTTAGGACAGACCTGGGGGCCGGCAGATACGCAGTATTTT; cdr3_aa: CASSLGQTWGPADTQYF
j_call: TRBJ1-4; d_call: NA; clone_size: NA; v_call: TRBV7-9; cdr3_nt: TGTGCCAGCAGCCCACGGGGCTTCGGTGAAAAACTGTTTTTT; cdr3_aa: CASSPRGFGEKLFF
j_call: TRBJ1-4; d_call: NA; clone_size: NA; v_call: TRBV5-8; cdr3_nt: TGTGCCAGCAGCTCGCTTTGGGATGGAACGGCTAATGAAAAACTGTTTTTT; cdr3_aa: CASSSLWDGTANEKLFF
j_call: TRBJ2-7; d_call: TRBD1; clone_size: NA; v_call: TRBV15; cdr3_nt: TGTGCCACCAGCAGAGGAGGGACAGGAGACTACGAGCAGTACTTC; cdr3_aa: CATSRGGTGDYEQYF
j_call: TRBJ2-1; d_call: TRBD2; clone_size: NA; v_call: TRBV7-3; cdr3_nt: TGTGCCAGCAGCCAACTAGCGGTACCCTACAATGAGCAGTTCTTC; cdr3_aa: CASSQLAVPYNEQFF
j_call: TRBJ2-3; d_call: NA; clone_size: NA; v_call: TRBV12-5; cdr3_nt: TGTGCTAGTGGCCGAGGGGTGTGGACAGATACGCAGTATTTT; cdr3_aa: CASGRGVWTDTQYF
j_call: TRBJ2-7; d_call: TRBD1; clone_size: NA; v_call: TRBV10-3; cdr3_nt: TGTGCCATCAGTGAAACAGGGGGCGAGCAGTACTTC; cdr3_aa: CAISETGGEQYF
j_call: TRBJ1-2; d_call: NA; clone_size: NA; v_call: TRBV30; cdr3_nt: TGTGCCTGTCAGGGCGGGTATGGCTACACCTTC; cdr3_aa: CACQGGYGYTF
j_call: TRBJ1-2; d_call: TRBD1; clone_size: NA; v_call: TRBV7-9; cdr3_nt: TGTGCCAGCAGCTTCGATACAGGGGGCGCAGGGTATGGCTACACCTTC; cdr3_aa: CASSFDTGGAGYGYTF
j_call: TRBJ2-3; d_call: NA; clone_size: NA; v_call: TRBV2; cdr3_nt: TGTGCCAGCACCAAAACGGGCCCCACAGATACGCAGTATTTT; cdr3_aa: CASTKTGPTDTQYF
j_call: TRBJ1-2; d_call: NA; clone_size: NA; v_call: TRBV28; cdr3_nt: TGTGCCAGCAGTCCCCGGACGAGGTTCGGATTTGGCTACACCTTC; cdr3_aa: CASSPRTRFGFGYTF
j_call: TRBJ1-6; d_call: TRBD1; clone_size: NA; v_call: TRBV9; cdr3_nt: TGTGCCAGCAGCCAACTATCGACAGGGAACAGGTCACCCCTCCACTTT; cdr3_aa: CASSQLSTGNRSPLHF
j_call: TRBJ1-4; d_call: NA; clone_size: NA; v_call: TRBV2; cdr3_nt: TGTGCCAGCAGTGCCACTACAGGGAATGAAAAACTGTTTTTT; cdr3_aa: CASSATTGNEKLFF
j_call: TRBJ2-5; d_call: TRBD1; clone_size: NA; v_call: TRBV28; cdr3_nt: TGTGCCAGCAAACGGGGACAGGGTTACCAAGAGACCCAGTACTTC; cdr3_aa: CASKRGQGYQETQYF
j_call: TRBJ1-2; d_call: NA; clone_size: NA; v_call: TRBV27; cdr3_nt: TGTGCCACGAGGGAGGGACTATCCTATGGCTACACCTTC; cdr3_aa: CATREGLSYGYTF
j_call: TRBJ2-7; d_call: NA; clone_size: once; v_call: TRBV9; cdr3_nt: TGTGCCAGCAGCTCCCTTCCCCTAGCCGAGAACGAGCAGTACTTC; cdr3_aa: CASSSLPLAENEQYF
j_call: TRBJ2-7; d_call: TRBD1; clone_size: NA; v_call: TRBV28; cdr3_nt: TGTGCCAGCAAGGGGACAGGGCGGTACGAGCAGTACTTC; cdr3_aa: CASKGTGRYEQYF
j_call: TRBJ1-4; d_call: NA; clone_size: NA; v_call: TRBV7-2; cdr3_nt: TGTGCCAGCAGCCCAAACCCGGGACTCAGGAGTGAAAAACTGTTTTTT; cdr3_aa: CASSPNPGLRSEKLFF
j_call: TRBJ1-1; d_call: NA; clone_size: NA; v_call: TRBV6-6; cdr3_nt: TGTGCCAGCAGGAAACGGGGGGAGGGGAACACTGAAGCTTTCTTT; cdr3_aa: CASRKRGEGNTEAFF
j_call: TRBJ1-1; d_call: NA; clone_size: NA; v_call: TRBV19; cdr3_nt: TGTGCCAGTATAGGGGAGGCTGAAGCTTTCTTT; cdr3_aa: CASIGEAEAFF
j_call: TRBJ1-2; d_call: TRBD1; clone_size: NA; v_call: TRBV5-1; cdr3_nt: TGCGCCAGCAGCTTGTGGACAGGGGGAAATGGCTACACCTTC; cdr3_aa: CASSLWTGGNGYTF
j_call: TRBJ2-7; d_call: TRBD1; clone_size: NA; v_call: TRBV19; cdr3_nt: TGTGCCAGTAGTCCTTTCCTCCGGGACAGGACCTACGAGTGGCAGTACTTC; cdr3_aa: CASSPFLRDRTYEWQYF
j_call: TRBJ1-1; d_call: NA; clone_size: NA; v_call: TRBV6-1; cdr3_nt: TGTGCCAGCAGCTATGGGGGGTACACTGAAGCTTTCTTT; cdr3_aa: CASSYGGYTEAFF
j_call: TRBJ2-2; d_call: NA; clone_size: NA; v_call: TRBV4-3; cdr3_nt: TGCGCCAGCAGCCCAGGGAAAGGGAGGAACACCGGGGAGCTGTTTTTT; cdr3_aa: CASSPGKGRNTGELFF
j_call: TRBJ2-3; d_call: NA; clone_size: NA; v_call: TRBV7-7; cdr3_nt: TGTGCCAGCAGCTTAGCGGGGCAGGGGACAGATACGCAGTATTTT; cdr3_aa: CASSLAGQGTDTQYF
j_call: TRBJ1-1; d_call: TRBD1; clone_size: NA; v_call: TRBV27; cdr3_nt: TGTGCCAGCAGTATCGATTGGACAGGGCACACTGAAGCTTTCTTT; cdr3_aa: CASSIDWTGHTEAFF
j_call: TRBJ2-7; d_call: TRBD2; clone_size: NA; v_call: TRBV27; cdr3_nt: TGTGCCAGCAGTTCAGGACTAGCGGGGAGCCGGGGCGAGCAGTACTTC; cdr3_aa: CASSSGLAGSRGEQYF
j_call: TRBJ2-5; d_call: TRBD2; clone_size: NA; v_call: TRBV29-1; cdr3_nt: TGCAGCGTTGTATCCCTAGCGGGAAGGGTAGAGACCCAGTACTTC; cdr3_aa: CSVVSLAGRVETQYF
j_call: TRBJ2-3; d_call: NA; clone_size: NA; v_call: TRBV29-1; cdr3_nt: TGCAGCGTTTTTTCGGTTCGGCAGATTAGCACAGATACGCAGTATTTT; cdr3_aa: CSVFSVRQISTDTQYF
j_call: TRBJ2-2; d_call: NA; clone_size: NA; v_call: TRBV2; cdr3_nt: TGTGCCAGCAGTGTCACAGTCCCGAACACCGGGGAGCTGTTTTTT; cdr3_aa: CASSVTVPNTGELFF